The 14 T cell receptor beta chains below come from one sample, sequenced in a study of T cell responses to AZD1222 COVID-19 vaccine. Using immunoSEQ multiplex PCR, the repertoire was profiled, and TCRdb retains in-frame clones only, with some absent. This sample yields just under 35,000 clones, of which 86% are seen a single time; approximately 11% belongs to the top ten. The source was peripheral blood, collected 28 days after the second AZD1222 dose. These receptors were obtained from an adult who received the AZD1222 COVID-19 vaccine.

This sequence joins TRBV5-1 and TRBJ1-3; weak D call: TRBD1 (5 bases). Germline V gives CDR1 SGHRS, CDR2 YFSETQ. Trimming stripped 2 bases from V and 0 bases from J, with 9 bases between. The CDR3 has 15 amino acids. This CDR3 is CASSFEGFSGNTIYF. The CDR3 nucleotides are TGCGCCAGCAGCTTCGAGGGGTTCTCTGGAAACACCATATATTTT.

The chain carries TRBV2 and TRBJ2-1; D might be TRBD2 (6 bases). From germline, CDR1 is SNHLY and CDR2 FYNNEI. V gave up 3 bases and J gave up 6 bases, with 18 bases separating them. The CDR3 spans 16 residues. CDR3 nucleotide sequence: TGTGCCAGCAGTGAGGCCGGGTTTGTGGGGGGCAATGAGCAGTTCTTC. Translating it yields CASSEAGFVGGNEQFF.

This clone was detected only once. This chain joins TRBV6-5 and TRBJ1-6, with 7 bases lining up with TRBD1. Trimming cost V 4 bases and J 11 bases; bases outside gene matches: 5. The CDR3 contains 13 residues. The germline V gene encodes CDR1 MNHEY and CDR2 SVGAGI. The CDR3 DNA is TGTGCCAGCAGTTCACTAACAGGGGCACCCCTCCACTTT. It translates to CASSSLTGAPLHF.

The V gene is TRBV29-1, the J gene TRBJ2-3; no clear D. V was pared by 4 bases and J by 2 bases, with 7 bases between. CDR3 length: 12 amino acids. CDR1 SQVTM and CDR2 ANQGSEA come from the germline V gene. This CDR3 is CSVGLFTDTQYF. As DNA, the CDR3 is TGCAGCGTTGGACTTTTCACAGATACGCAGTATTTT.

The J gene is TRBJ1-4, the V gene TRBV21-1; whether TRBD1, the table's D call, matches the DNA was not checked. TRBV21-1 is given as a pseudogene. The CDR3 runs 16 residues. CDR3 amino acids: CASSLHRTGPTEKLFF. The CDR3 nucleotides read TGTGCCAGCAGCCTTCATCGGACAGGTCCGACTGAAAAACTGTTTTTT.

Only a few counts were recorded for this clone. The genes are TRBV15 and TRBJ2-3, with 8 bases that match TRBD2. J lost 1 base, V lost 0 bases, and 15 bases had no gene match. This CDR3 comprises 20 residues. The V gene's germline CDR1 is LNHNV and CDR2 YYDKDF (reference sequence). CDR3 DNA sequence: TGTGCCACCAGCAGAGACACCCCTGATGAGGCGGGAGGTGGCACAGATACGCAGTATTTT. Its protein is CATSRDTPDEAGGGTDTQYF.

The chain employs TRBV19 and TRBJ1-1, with D unclear. Per the germline V gene, CDR1 is LNHDA and CDR2 is SQIVND (reference sequence). This CDR3 comprises 15 residues. V was shortened by 3 bases and J by 1 base, with 12 bases between the two germline ends. As DNA, the CDR3 is TGTGCCAGTAGTATGAGGGCAGGCCAGAACACTGAAGCTTTCTTT. It is translated as CASSMRAGQNTEAFF.

As concerns this clone: Its ends do not fully match the called genes, so a read error is possible. The chain recombines TRBV7-7 with TRBJ2-1; D possibly corresponds to TRBD1 (6 bases). CDR3 size: 13 residues. Germline CDR1 and CDR2: SSHAT and FNYEAQ (reference sequence). As DNA, the CDR3 is TGTGCTAGCAGCTTTCAGGGGTCCAATGAGCAGTTCTTC. Translation: CASSFQGSNEQFF.

This chain uses TRBV6-5 with TRBJ1-4; the D gene is possibly TRBD1 (6 bases). The CDR3 runs to 14 residues. Germline CDR1 MNHEY, CDR2 SVGAGI. V was clipped by 3 bases and J by 4 bases, with 9 bases between them. CDR3 sequence (DNA): TGTGCCAGCAGTTATACAGGGTATAATGAAAAACTGTTTTTT. Translated: CASSYTGYNEKLFF.

The chain carries TRBV19 and TRBJ1-5; D not resolved. The germline V gene has CDR1 LNHDA and CDR2 SQIVND (reference sequence). The CDR3 has 15 amino acids. Trimming took 5 bases from V and 0 from J, leaving 11 bases between them. Here the CDR3 reads CASSYDIRSNQPQHF. CDR3 in DNA: TGTGCCAGTAGTTATGACATACGTAGCAATCAGCCCCAGCATTTT.

The rearrangement joins TRBV5-1 to TRBJ2-7, with D unclear. The CDR3 sequence is 12 residues long. V was shortened by 3 bases and J by 5 bases, with 9 bases between the two germline ends. The germline V gene encodes CDR1 SGHRS and CDR2 YFSETQ. The chain's CDR3 is CASSYTLDEQYF. DNA of the CDR3: TGCGCCAGCAGCTACACGCTGGACGAGCAGTACTTC.

This clone appeared a single time. J is TRBJ2-1 and V is TRBV28; 10 bases match TRBD2. This CDR3 comprises 14 residues. V lost 5 bases to trimming and J lost 6 bases; unmatched junction nucleotides: 4. CDR1 is MDHEN and CDR2 is SYDVKM in the germline V gene. Written as DNA, the CDR3 is TGTGCCAGCAGTATACTAGCGGGACGCAATGAGCAGTTCTTC. It yields the protein CASSILAGRNEQFF.

The V gene is TRBV5-1, the J gene TRBJ1-1, with unresolved D. The CDR3 consists of 14 residues. V was trimmed by 3 bases and J by 1 base, leaving 10 bases between them. Per the germline V gene, CDR1 is SGHRS and CDR2 is YFSETQ. In DNA, the CDR3 is TGCGCCAGCAGCTCACAACCGTCGAACACTGAAGCTTTCTTT. As protein: CASSSQPSNTEAFF.

This clone was detected a few times. The chain recombines TRBV28 with TRBJ2-7; the match to TRBD1 covers 8 bases. V lost 6 bases and J lost 2; bases outside the gene matches: 6. The CDR3 length is 14 residues. Germline V gene lookup returns CDR1 MDHEN and CDR2 SYDVKM. The CDR3: CASRRTGPAYEQYF. In nucleotides, the CDR3 is TGTGCCAGCAGGCGGACAGGGCCCGCCTACGAGCAGTACTTC.